The source of this T cell receptor beta chain is a study of shared clonotypes between healthy human individuals. Losses at the gene ends were 5 bases for V and 5 bases for J; bases not matched to a gene: 11. Germline lookup yields CDR1 LNHDA and CDR2 SQIVND (reference sequence). This CDR3 comprises 15 residues. With respect to this clone: Its matching antigen is unknown.

Within Nashville, Tennessee resided all donors, each a Caucasian adult. CD4+ cells underwent separation, giving CD45RA+ naive and CD45RA-negative memory subsets. Study findings and constraints: Roughly 5% of naive CD4 clonotypes were common to four donors.

Repertoires were generated with immunoSEQ multiplex PCR, while TCRdb's copy carries only in-frame clones and drops some. The table has approximately 1,000,000 clones, 77% seen once. The sample consisted of memory CD4+ T cells from PBMCs. Specified subset: CD45RA-negative fraction. The sequence derives from a man between 18 and 29 years old in good health. Some clones in this sample may be carry-over from other donors' samples. The chain employs TRBV19 and TRBJ2-7; 8 bases line up with TRBD2. In DNA, the CDR3 is TGTGCCAGTAGTCCCCAGCGGGAGAGTGTCCACGAGCAGTACTTC. This translates into CASSPQRESVHEQYF.